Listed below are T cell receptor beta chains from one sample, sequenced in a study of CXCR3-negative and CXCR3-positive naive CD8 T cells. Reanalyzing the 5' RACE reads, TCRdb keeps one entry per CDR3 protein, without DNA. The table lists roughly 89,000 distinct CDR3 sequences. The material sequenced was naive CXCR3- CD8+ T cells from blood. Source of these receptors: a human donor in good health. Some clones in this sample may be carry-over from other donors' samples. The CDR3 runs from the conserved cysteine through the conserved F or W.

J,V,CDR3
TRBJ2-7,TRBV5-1,CASSFDRGEQYF
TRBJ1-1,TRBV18,CASSPSGLYTEAFF
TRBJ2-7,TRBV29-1,CSVEDQGSRQQYF
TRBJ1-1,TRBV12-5,CASALTLATEAFF
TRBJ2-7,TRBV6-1,CASSELRGQGILREQYF
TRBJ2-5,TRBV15,CATSLRSGETQYF
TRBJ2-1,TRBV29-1,CSGAWAGGPNEQFF
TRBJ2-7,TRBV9,CASSPQAGYEQYF
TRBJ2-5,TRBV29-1,CSVVLGLAGGWETQYF
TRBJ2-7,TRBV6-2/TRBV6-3,CASSYSRLAFGFYEQYF
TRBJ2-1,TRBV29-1,CSGLGLASYNEQFF
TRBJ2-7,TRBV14,CASSQDRGNTYEQYF
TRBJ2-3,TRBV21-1,CASSGGKRVPDTQYF
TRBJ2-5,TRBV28,CASGYRGNGETQYF
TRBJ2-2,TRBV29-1,CSVEAPQREGGAGELFF
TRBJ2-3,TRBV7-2,CASSLSPSGGAGDTQYF
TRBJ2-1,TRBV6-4,CASSAQRTIWDEQFF
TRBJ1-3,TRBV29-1,CSVEIPGANTIYF
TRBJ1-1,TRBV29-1,CSVDRGTEAFF
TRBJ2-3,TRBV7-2,CASSLVAGLTDTQYF
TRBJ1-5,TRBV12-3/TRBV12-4,CASSRGGPQHF
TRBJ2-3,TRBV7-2,CASSSLRVTSTDTQYF
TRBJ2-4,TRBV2,CASSGGYRTYF
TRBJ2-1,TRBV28,CASRPLGTGGEHEQFF
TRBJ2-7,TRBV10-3,CAISESEEQYF
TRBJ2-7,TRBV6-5,CASSSPWASGGNEQYF
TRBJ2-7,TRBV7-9,CASSAGPGLAGNEQYF
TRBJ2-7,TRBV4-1,CASSQERDRGYEQYF
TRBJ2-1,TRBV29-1,CSALTGGESSSYNEQFF
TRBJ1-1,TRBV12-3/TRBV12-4,CASSPDRSGSHQAFF
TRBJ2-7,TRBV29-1,CSVVPGGREQYF
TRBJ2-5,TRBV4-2,CASSPRDRPQETQYF
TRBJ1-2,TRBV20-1,CSAIELLDYGYTF
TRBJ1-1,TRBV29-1,CSVPGAGDTEAFF
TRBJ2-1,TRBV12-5,CASGSHLKALEQFF
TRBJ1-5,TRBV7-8,CASSSGTGAQPQHF
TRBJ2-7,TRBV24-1,CATSPGLNSYEQYF
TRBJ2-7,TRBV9,CASSVSGTGGEQYF
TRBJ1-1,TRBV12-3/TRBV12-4,CASSGQLNTEAFF
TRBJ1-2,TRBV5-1,CASSLDRGIGRGYTF
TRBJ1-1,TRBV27,CASSLDGPTEAFF
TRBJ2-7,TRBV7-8,CASSTDTSYEQYF
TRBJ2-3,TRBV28,CASSWTSGSPTDTQYF
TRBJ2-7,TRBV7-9,CASSPTGTDHSYEQYF
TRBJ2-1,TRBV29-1,CSADTYNEQFF